Each of the 10 T cell receptor beta chains below was sequenced from the same sample in a study of T cell repertoires in cytomegalovirus infection. For these receptors, no antigen is known. Using its own MiXCR run on the reads, TCRdb lists one record per CDR3 protein. The table records approximately 910,000 distinct CDR3 sequences, roughly 31% of them present only once. Material: cultured CD8+ T cells from PBMCs, obtained from culture after CMV antigen stimulation. These TCRs come from a human donor in good health (CMV status not recorded). Some clones in this sample may be carry-over from other donors' samples.

There are many counts of this clonotype. The chain joins TRBV6-1 to TRBJ1-2; D gene uncertain. V lost 4 bases and J lost 4, with 13 bases in between. The germline V gene encodes CDR1 MNHNS and CDR2 SASEGT. The CDR3 runs 14 residues. The CDR3, as DNA: TGTGCCAGCAGTGGTTCGGATTACCTCTATGGCTACACCTTC. This translates into CASSGSDYLYGYTF.

This clonotype was counted only a few times. The chain is built from TRBV6-2 or TRBV6-3 and TRBJ1-5; 12 nucleotides align to TRBD1. The V gene end was trimmed by 6 bases and the J gene end by 4 bases; junction bases not matched to a gene: 16. The CDR3 is 19 amino acids. CDR1 and CDR2 (germline): MNHEY, SVGEGT. The CDR3 DNA reads TGTGCCAGCAGGTCCCCACGATCCCCGGGACAGGGGGCAAATCAGCCCCAGCATTTT. Translating it yields CASRSPRSPGQGANQPQHF.

This clonotype was seen many times. The V gene is TRBV29-1, the J gene TRBJ2-1; D perhaps matches TRBD1 (6 bases). CDR1 SQVTM and CDR2 ANQGSEA come from the germline V gene. V lost 3 bases and J lost 4, with 13 bases in between. CDR3 length: 14 amino acids. The CDR3: CSVDHRDLYNEQFF. In DNA form, the CDR3 reads TGCAGCGTTGACCACAGGGACCTATACAATGAGCAGTTCTTC.

The chain employs TRBV9 and TRBJ1-6, with no clear D. The V gene's germline CDR1 is SGDLS and CDR2 YYNGEE. Between the trimmed V and J ends, which lost 3 bases and 1 base, there was a span of 14 bases. The CDR3 is 17 residues long. Written as DNA, the CDR3 is TGTGCCAGCAGCGCCATGCCGTTAGTGTCCTATAATTCACCCCTCCACTTT. It yields the protein CASSAMPLVSYNSPLHF.

This clonotype was detected once. The rearrangement joins TRBV5-6 to TRBJ2-5, with D possibly matching TRBD2 (5 bases). CDR3 length: 14 residues. CDR1 is SGHDT and CDR2 is YYEEEE in the germline V gene. Trimming stripped 6 bases from V and 0 bases from J, with 12 bases between. CDR3 protein: CASMLRGYQETQYF. In DNA, the CDR3 is TGTGCCAGCATGCTACGGGGATACCAAGAGACCCAGTACTTC.

The chain joins TRBV7-6 to TRBJ1-2; unclear D gene. The CDR3 contains 15 residues. Trimming shortened V by 0 bases and J by 6 bases, and 14 bases separated the two germline ends. CDR1 is SGHVS and CDR2 is FNYEAQ in the germline V gene. DNA for the CDR3: TGTGCCAGCAGCTTAGCGGTATCGGGCGCGGATGGCTACACCTTC. Protein: CASSLAVSGADGYTF. The complete variable domain, with remaining parts taken from reference TRBV7-6 and TRBJ1-2, reads GAGVSQSPRYKVTKRGQDVALRCDPISGHVSLYWYRQALGQGPEFLTYFNYEAQQDKSGLPNDRFSAERPEGSISTLTIQRTEQRDSAMYRCASSLAVSGADGYTFGSGTRLTVV.

V is TRBV10-3 and J is TRBJ2-2; maybe TRBD1 (6 bases). Germline CDR1 ENHRY, CDR2 SYGVKD. The CDR3 spans 14 residues. Deletions cut 7 bases from V and 0 bases from J, with 9 bases between. CDR3 loop: CAIKGHPNTGELFF. CDR3 nucleotide sequence: TGTGCCATCAAGGGACACCCGAACACCGGGGAGCTGTTTTTT.

This chain joins TRBV9 and TRBJ1-1; D gene ambiguous. Germline CDR1 is SGDLS and CDR2 is YYNGEE. V was pared by 3 bases and J by 1 base, with 16 bases between. The CDR3 sequence is 16 residues long. CDR3 sequence (DNA): TGTGCCAGCAGCGCCTCCCTCACTTTAGCGAACACTGAAGCTTTCTTT. Protein product: CASSASLTLANTEAFF.

The chain is built from TRBV7-9 and TRBJ1-1; D is possibly TRBD1 (6 bases). Between the trimmed V and J ends, which lost 7 bases and 4 bases, there was a span of 19 bases. Germline lookup yields CDR1 SEHNR and CDR2 FQNEAQ (reference sequence). The CDR3 runs to 15 residues. The DNA of the CDR3 is TGTGCCAGCACCCCTACAGGGATTTATTCCACTGAAGCTTTCTTT. It yields the protein CASTPTGIYSTEAFF.

The chain links TRBV2 to TRBJ1-5, with a tentative D call TRBD1 (6 bases). Germline V lookup: CDR1 SNHLY, CDR2 FYNNEI. The V end lost 6 bases, the J end lost 6 bases, and 15 bases lay between the germline ends. The CDR3 is 14 residues long. The CDR3 loop is CASRGQGRGQPQHF. CDR3 bases: TGTGCCAGCAGGGGACAAGGTCGAGGTCAGCCCCAGCATTTT.